The present entry profiles one T cell receptor (beta chain) with its context. The V end lost 4 bases, the J end lost 7 bases, and 13 bases lay between the germline ends. The CDR3 has 13 residues. Per the germline V gene, CDR1 is LGHNT and CDR2 is FRNRAP. The data derive from a study of blood T cell repertoires in COVID-19. For the study at large: Specimens from acute and convalescent COVID-19 originated in the United States, Italy and Spain.

TCRdb keeps only in-frame clones here, not all; method: immunoSEQ multiplex PCR. The repertoire includes 250,000 to 350,000 clones, roughly 90% of them detected once, and over 8% sits in the top ten. Specimen: peripheral blood. The V gene is TRBV12-5, the J gene TRBJ1-2; TRBD1 is a possible D gene (5 bases). The TCR sequence derives from a man between 18 and 29 years old with active or convalescent COVID-19. The CDR3 coding sequence is TGTGCTAGTGGTTCTGTACAGGATTTTGGCTACACCTTC. Residues: CASGSVQDFGYTF.